The T cell receptor (beta chain) under discussion was sequenced for a study of fetal regulatory T cell absence and autoimmunity (dated by TCRdb to 2016 to 2017). Background on the whole study: Autoimmunity of the exocrine pancreas was seen in the IPEX patients even though clinical diabetes was absent. Study-level results and caveats: The oligoclonal enrichment was taken as support for antigen-driven autoimmunity in the pancreas before birth in IPEX syndrome. Compared with cord blood, the pancreas TCR compartment showed significant oligoclonal enrichment, and some top clones were enriched more than 90-fold. TRB gene family usage was found to be broadly similar between cord blood and pancreas and to resemble published neonatal and adult repertoires.

On the immunoSEQ human TCRbeta survey platform, a two-step multiplex PCR amplified and barcoded the TCRbeta CDR3 regions. Libraries were sequenced on Illumina instruments, with IgH sequenced in parallel from the same samples. Regarding the original processing steps: To remove PCR and sequencing errors, raw reads were filtered against the IMGT V, D, J definitions and then binned using a nearest-neighbor algorithm. A clone was defined by an identical nucleotide sequence, and differential abundance between tissues was tested with a Fisher exact test for each clone at a pFDR threshold of p<0.01. A minimum inclusion filter of 10 in either sample excluded clones with frequencies too low for statistical inference. The immunoSEQ Analyzer was used for pairwise clonal comparisons, while IMGT tools were used to assess gene family usage. TCRdb re-hosts the immuneACCESS table, in-frame sequences only. Its copies lack some clones; in the studies checked, an unresolved V gene accounts for under half of them, and the cause for the rest is not known. V, J and clone size reflect that table, while D and trimming were determined from the DNA. For this sample there are 95,000 or so clones; about three quarters appear just once. The ten most abundant clones make up roughly 2% of the sample.

Genomic DNA obtained from frozen pancreas tissue was processed for repertoire sequencing. The DNeasy Blood and Tissue Kit was used to extract about 1.7-3.1 ug of genomic DNA from umbilical cord blood or frozen pancreas. Concerning this clone: Its specific antigen is unknown. The sample holds no much larger clone one base away, and base qualities are not on file.

For this chain, trimming is 6 bases at the V end and 5 bases at the J end, and the number of junction bases without a gene match is 6. From a lookup of the germline V gene (reference sequence), CDR1 and CDR2 are SEHNR and FQNEAQ. Including cysteine and phenylalanine, the CDR3 has 13 amino acids. Of all the DNA, just the CDR3 is kept, 39 bases in frame from base 1. The chain was built from TRBV7-9 and TRBJ2-7, and 8 bases in between align with TRBD2. The clonotype originates from a male donor with IPEX syndrome. Sequenced input: pancreas tissue. The DNA sequence follows: TGTGCCAGCAGTTCCGGGGGGGTTGACGAGCAGTACTTC. Protein translation: CASSSGGVDEQYF.